The 22 T cell receptor beta chains below all came from one sample that was sequenced in a study of metastatic and nonmetastatic thyroid tumors. TCRdb reanalyzed the PCR reads via MiXCR. The table includes 20,000 to 30,000 clones, 10% to 15% detected once. Patients had received no treatment of any kind before thyroid surgery. Source material: blood. The receptors come from a female donor with papillary thyroid cancer or a benign thyroid nodule (not recorded which). Some clones in this sample may be carry-over from other donors' samples.

This clone was seen ten or more times. The genes are TRBV30 and TRBJ1-1, with a tentative D call TRBD1 (5 bases). The CDR3 has 13 amino acids. V lost 7 bases, J lost 1 base, and 13 bases lay in between. The germline V gene has CDR1 GTSNPN and CDR2 SVGIG (reference sequence). CDR3 sequence reads: CASAGVRNTEAFF. CDR3 nucleotide sequence: TGTGCCTCGGCGGGGGTGAGGAACACTGAAGCTTTCTTT.

The table lists this clone with a few counts. The chain carries TRBV27 and TRBJ2-1; TRBD1 is a possible D gene (6 bases). Trimming left V 7 bases short and J 4 bases short, with 17 bases between. Germline V gene data show CDR1 as MNHEY and CDR2 as SMNVEV (reference sequence). This CDR3 region has 15 residues. The CDR3 protein is CASTGQYKGYNEQFF. The CDR3 DNA reads TGTGCCAGCACCGGACAGTATAAGGGTTACAATGAGCAGTTCTTC.

This clone was seen many times. V gene TRBV13 combines with J gene TRBJ2-7; TRBD2 agrees at 10 bases. The V and J ends lost 2 bases and 0 bases, in that order; junction bases with no gene match: 10. The CDR3 runs to 18 residues. CDR1 is PRHDT and CDR2 is FYEKMQ in the germline V gene (reference sequence). CDR3 sequence reads: CASSLLGSPSGGSYEQYF. The CDR3 nucleotides read TGTGCCAGCAGCTTACTGGGGTCCCCTAGCGGGGGCTCCTACGAGCAGTACTTC.

This clone showed up many times. The chain recombines TRBV18 with TRBJ2-7, with 9 bases that match TRBD1. V trimming: 3 bases; J trimming: 5 bases; junction bases outside the gene matches: 5. The CDR3 is 14 amino acids. Looked up from germline, CDR1 is KGHSH and CDR2 is LQKENI. Here the CDR3 DNA reads TGTGCCAGCTCACCCGGGACAGGGTTTAACGAGCAGTACTTC. Translating it yields CASSPGTGFNEQYF.

This clone came up many times. V usage is TRBV10-3 and J usage is TRBJ2-1; D perhaps matches TRBD2 (6 bases). CDR3 length: 15 amino acids. The V gene's germline CDR1 is ENHRY and CDR2 SYGVKD. V lost 0 bases and J lost 5, with 11 bases in between. The CDR3 reads CAISESGRGHNEQFF. Here the CDR3 DNA reads TGTGCCATCAGTGAGTCGGGGCGGGGACACAATGAGCAGTTCTTC.

This clone was seen ten or more times. The chain combines TRBV6-5 with TRBJ2-3; D possibly corresponds to TRBD2 (6 bases). This CDR3 is built from 16 residues. Trimming left V 2 bases short and J 8 bases short, with 20 bases between. Germline CDR1 MNHEY, CDR2 SVGAGI. The CDR3 protein is CASSYGGDGLGGTQYF. DNA of the CDR3: TGTGCCAGCAGTTACGGAGGGGACGGCTTGGGGGGTACGCAGTATTTT.

This clone has at least ten counts. V and J are TRBV24-1 and TRBJ2-2; D is possibly TRBD1 (8 bases). The CDR3 sequence is 17 residues long. The germline CDR1 and CDR2 sequences are KGHDR and SFDVKD. The V gene lost 5 bases and the J gene lost 3 bases, with 18 bases spanning the gap. The CDR3 sequence is CATSAGGLGRHTGELFF. CDR3 DNA: TGTGCCACCAGTGCAGGGGGCCTCGGGAGGCACACCGGGGAGCTGTTTTTT.

This clone was found many times. Given a much more abundant clone one base away, this may be a read error. The J gene is TRBJ2-1, the V gene TRBV7-8; 8 nucleotides agree with TRBD2. The length of the CDR3 is 17 residues. Germline V CDR1 and CDR2: SGHVS, FQNEAQ. CDR3 in amino acids: CASSLFVVAGTYNGQFF. CDR3 DNA sequence: TGTGCCAGCAGCTTATTCGTGGTAGCGGGAACCTACAATGGGCAGTTCTTC.

This clone was counted ten times or more. J is TRBJ1-4 and V is TRBV6-5; the D gene is possibly TRBD1 (5 bases). Trimming cost V 0 bases and J 5 bases, with 13 bases left between them. CDR1 is MNHEY and CDR2 is SVGAGI in the germline V gene. CDR3 size: 16 residues. CDR3 amino acids: CASSYSTGTANEKLFF. The CDR3, as DNA: TGTGCCAGCAGTTACTCCACCGGGACGGCAAATGAAAAACTGTTTTTT.

This clone was counted many times. The chain employs TRBV18 and TRBJ2-1, with TRBD2 matching 14 bases. The CDR3 is 17 residues long. Germline V CDR1 and CDR2: KGHSH, LQKENI. Unmatched junction bases numbered 2, after V lost 3 bases and J lost 1 base. The DNA of the CDR3 is TGTGCCAGCTCACCCGGGACTAGCGGGAGTTCCTACAATGAGCAGTTCTTC. It specifies CASSPGTSGSSYNEQFF.

This clone appeared many times. CDR3 DNA: TGTGCCAGCAGTTACACCGGACAGGGGCACTATGGCTACACCTTC. Translated: CASSYTGQGHYGYTF. The genes are TRBV12-3 or TRBV12-4 and TRBJ1-2; 9 bases map to TRBD1. With 4 bases clipped from V and 3 bases from J, the junction kept 6 bases outside the gene matches. The CDR3 loop spans 15 amino acids.

In this sample, this clone turned up many times. The chain uses TRBV13 and TRBJ2-6, with TRBD1 as a possible D gene (6 bases). This CDR3 is built from 20 residues. With 5 bases removed from V and 3 bases from J, the gap between germline ends came to 26 bases. Germline V gene data show CDR1 as PRHDT and CDR2 as FYEKMQ (reference sequence). The CDR3 bases are TGTGCCAGCAGCACTTTTCGCCGGGACAATTCATTCGGTGGGGCCAACGTCCTGACTTTC. It is translated as CASSTFRRDNSFGGANVLTF.

The V gene is TRBV11-2, the J gene TRBJ2-7; 8 nucleotides match TRBD2. The germline CDR1 and CDR2 sequences are SGHAT and FQNNGV. V shed 5 bases, J shed 3 bases, and the junction held 15 bases outside the gene matches. The CDR3 extends over 17 amino acids. CDR3 sequence: CASSVVIIGTSYYEQYF. In nucleotides, the CDR3 is TGTGCCAGCAGCGTAGTTATCATTGGGACTAGTTACTACGAGCAGTACTTC.

This clone was seen many times. The chain combines TRBV6-2 or TRBV6-3 with TRBJ2-4; no definite D call. This CDR3 contains 13 residues. The germline CDR1 and CDR2 sequences are MNHEY and SVGEGT. Between the trimmed V and J ends, which lost 7 bases and 0 bases, there was a span of 7 bases. DNA for the CDR3: TGTGCCAGCACCCCCGAAGCCAAAAACATTCAGTACTTC. Protein sequence: CASTPEAKNIQYF.

Ten or more counts support this clone. This chain links TRBV19 with TRBJ1-2; no clear D. Per the germline V gene, CDR1 is LNHDA and CDR2 is SQIVND (reference sequence). This CDR3 spans 13 amino acids. V lost 3 bases and J 4 bases, leaving 9 bases between the germline ends. Here the CDR3 reads CASSIGPPYGYTF. The CDR3 DNA is TGTGCCAGTAGTATTGGACCCCCCTATGGCTACACCTTC.

The table lists this clone with many counts. A read error may be the cause here, since a much bigger clone is one base away. This same CDR3 is encoded by further DNA sequences in the sample. The rearrangement joins TRBV12-3 or TRBV12-4 to TRBJ1-2; TRBD1 agrees at 9 bases. The CDR3 has 17 amino acids. With V trimmed by 0 bases and J by 4 bases, 9 bases remained unmatched. The CDR3 loop reads CASSLAGGTGRGYGYTF. The CDR3 nucleotides read TGTGCCAGCAGTTTAGCGGGAGGGACAGGGCGAGGCTATGGCTACACCTTC.

This clone was found many times. The chain uses TRBV6-4 and TRBJ1-4; 8 bases are shared with TRBD1. The J segment lost 4 bases and the V segment lost 3 bases, leaving 4 bases of the junction unmatched. CDR3 length: 15 residues. Germline V gene data show CDR1 as MRHNA and CDR2 as SNTAGT. The CDR3, as DNA: TGTGCCAGCAGTGAGGGGACAGGAGATAATGAAAAACTGTTTTTT. Translating gives CASSEGTGDNEKLFF.

This clone appeared many times. The genes are TRBV4-2 and TRBJ1-2, with 8 bases identical to TRBD1. This CDR3 contains 18 residues. Trimming cost V 4 bases and J 9 bases; bases outside gene matches: 22. Germline loops: CDR1 LGHNA, CDR2 YNFKEQ. DNA of the CDR3: TGTGCCAGCAGCCCATCCGGGACAGGTTTACGTCGTGCGTCAAGCTACACCTTC. Its protein is CASSPSGTGLRRASSYTF.

This clone was seen ten or more times. Since a much larger clone is just one base distant, this may be a read error. This chain joins TRBV18 and TRBJ2-7, with D unclear. The CDR3 runs to 14 residues. The germline V gene has CDR1 KGHSH and CDR2 LQKENI. CDR3 protein: CASSPMGNSYEQHF. The CDR3 coding sequence is TGTGCCAGCTCCCCTATGGGGAACTCCTACGAGCAGCACTTC.

In its sample, this clone was seen a few times. This sequence joins TRBV20-1 and TRBJ2-5, with 14 positions matching TRBD2. V was pared by 6 bases and J by 4 bases, with 19 bases of the junction left unmatched. Germline V gene sequence: CDR1 DFQATT, CDR2 SNEGSKA (reference sequence). The CDR3 contains 19 residues. The CDR3 is CSAQQPYRTSGRMGETQYF. The CDR3 coding sequence is TGCAGTGCCCAACAACCCTACAGGACTAGCGGGAGGATGGGAGAGACCCAGTACTTC.

This clone was observed at least ten times. The CDR3 DNA follows: TGTGCCAGCAGTGAAGCCGAGGGGACCTACACTGAAGCTTTCTTT. Protein product: CASSEAEGTYTEAFF. The V gene is TRBV6-1, the J gene TRBJ1-1; possibly TRBD1 for D (5 bases). The V end lost 0 bases, the J end lost 3 bases, and 11 bases lay between the germline ends. The length of the CDR3 is 15 residues. CDR1 and CDR2 (germline): MNHNS, SASEGT.

Many counts were recorded for this clone. The CDR3 reads CASSYSGEGTEAFF. In nucleotides, the CDR3 is TGTGCCAGCAGTTACTCCGGGGAGGGTACTGAAGCTTTCTTT. The chain links TRBV6-5 to TRBJ1-1; D is unclear. The CDR3 runs to 14 residues. CDR1 MNHEY and CDR2 SVGAGI come from the germline V gene. Trimming stripped 0 bases from V and 5 bases from J, with 10 bases between.